The 11 T cell receptor beta chains presented below share a single source sample, sequenced in a study of CD8+CD57+ T cells in acquired aplastic anemia. The template for TCR beta VDJ and CDR3 sequence profiling was genomic DNA. TCRdb reprocessed the reads with MiXCR, giving one entry per CDR3 protein. This sample carries fewer than 200,000 distinct CDR3 sequences, roughly 63% of them seen once, and the ten largest clones take around 45%. The sequenced sample consisted of sorted CD4+, CD8+, or CD8+CD57+ T cells (not recorded which) from PBMCs. These receptors were collected from a human donor in good health.

The V call is TRBV6-6, the J call TRBJ2-7, with D perhaps matching TRBD1 (5 bases). Germline CDR1 and CDR2: MNHNY and SVGAGI (reference sequence). V was pared by 2 bases and J by 5 bases, with 10 bases between. This CDR3 has 13 amino acids. The CDR3 sequence is CASSYQGFDEQYF. The DNA for the CDR3 is TGTGCCAGCAGTTACCAGGGTTTCGACGAGCAGTACTTC.

V is TRBV7-9 and J is TRBJ2-1; TRBD2 agrees at 8 bases. Losses at the gene ends were 5 bases for V and 5 bases for J; bases not matched to a gene: 2. Germline assignment: CDR1 SEHNR and CDR2 FQNEAQ (reference sequence). The CDR3 contains 13 residues. The DNA for the CDR3 is TGTGCCAGCAGCCATAGCGGGGACAATGAGCAGTTCTTC. Protein product: CASSHSGDNEQFF.

The gene calls are TRBV9 and TRBJ1-1; TRBD1 is a possible D gene (5 bases). This CDR3 region has 14 residues. V was trimmed by 5 bases and J by 10 bases, leaving 21 bases between them. CDR1 SGDLS and CDR2 YYNGEE come from the germline V gene. CDR3 sequence reads: CASSEAPDRTRAFF. The CDR3 DNA sequence: TGTGCCAGCAGTGAAGCGCCTGACAGAACTAGAGCTTTCTTT. Looking up the rest from reference TRBV9 and TRBJ1-1 gives the full variable domain: DSGVTQTPKHLITATGQRVTLRCSPRSGDLSVYWYQQSLDQGLQFLIQYYNGEERAKGNILERFSAQQFPDLHSELNLSSLELGDSALYFCASSEAPDRTRAFFGQGTRLTVV.

The chain employs TRBV29-1 and TRBJ1-1, with TRBD1 matching 8 bases. There are 13 residues in the CDR3. Trimming removed 7 bases from V and 0 bases from J; junction bases left unmatched: 4. CDR1 is SQVTM and CDR2 is ANQGSEA in the germline V gene. The CDR3: CSGGQVLNTEAFF. The CDR3 DNA reads TGCAGCGGGGGACAGGTACTGAACACTGAAGCTTTCTTT. The variable domain in full, with the rest retrieved from reference TRBV29-1 and TRBJ1-1, is SAVISQKPSRDICQRGTSLTIQCQVDSQVTMMFWYRQQPGQSLTLIATANQGSEATYESGFVIDKFPISRPNLTFSTLTVSNMSPEDSSIYLCSGGQVLNTEAFFGQGTRLTVV.

The chain uses TRBV10-1 and TRBJ1-3; D uncertain. Germline loops: CDR1 WNHNN, CDR2 SYGVQD (reference sequence). The CDR3 consists of 14 residues. The ends were cut back, 4 bases at V and 2 bases at J, with 9 bases in the middle. The CDR3 spells CASSVDVTGNTIYF. The CDR3 region has the DNA TGCGCCAGCAGTGTGGATGTTACTGGAAACACCATATATTTT.

V usage is TRBV29-1 and J usage is TRBJ2-7; 8 nucleotides agree with TRBD1. J lost 4 bases, V lost 6 bases, and 5 bases had no gene match. From germline, CDR1 is SQVTM and CDR2 ANQGSEA. The CDR3 consists of 12 residues. The CDR3 loop is CSVGDRPYEQYF. The CDR3 DNA follows: TGCAGCGTGGGGGACAGGCCATACGAGCAGTACTTC.

This clonotype was detected only once. The chain joins TRBV20-1 to TRBJ2-7; D possibly corresponds to TRBD2 (6 bases). Germline V gene lookup returns CDR1 DFQATT and CDR2 SNEGSKA (reference sequence). The CDR3 is 14 amino acids. V dropped 0 bases and J dropped 6 bases, with 15 bases sitting between them. The CDR3 nucleotides are TGCAGTGCTAGAGATAGACTAGGAGGGTTCGAGCAGTACTTC. Translated: CSARDRLGGFEQYF.

The chain has TRBV20-1 and TRBJ2-1, with 9 bases lining up with TRBD2. This CDR3 has 14 amino acids. J was trimmed by 7 bases and V by 3 bases; bases with no gene match: 7. CDR1 is DFQATT and CDR2 is SNEGSKA in the germline V gene (reference sequence). Written as DNA, the CDR3 is TGCAGTGCTAGCGCGGGAGGGCCCTGGAATGAGCAGTTCTTC. The encoded protein is CSASAGGPWNEQFF.

This clonotype was detected many times. This rearrangement joins TRBV11-2 to TRBJ2-1, with D tentatively TRBD1 (6 bases). CDR1 is SGHAT, CDR2 FQNNGV, per germline. Trimming pared 5 bases from V and 1 base from J, leaving 12 bases between. CDR3 length: 15 residues. The CDR3 loop is CASSQGMGSYNEQFF. CDR3 DNA: TGTGCCAGCAGCCAGGGGATGGGGTCCTACAATGAGCAGTTCTTC.

This clonotype was seen many times. The J gene is TRBJ1-2, the V gene TRBV2; possibly TRBD1 for D (5 bases). Germline values: CDR1 SNHLY, CDR2 FYNNEI. The CDR3 consists of 14 residues. Trimming left V 7 bases short and J 4 bases short, with 16 bases between. CDR3 in DNA: TGTGCCAGCAATCTCCGAGTGACAGCCTATGGCTACACCTTC. It specifies CASNLRVTAYGYTF.

V is TRBV5-1 and J is TRBJ2-3; no clear D. The CDR3 extends over 16 amino acids. V lost 0 bases and J 1 base, leaving 12 bases between the germline ends. Germline lookup yields CDR1 SGHRS and CDR2 YFSETQ. The CDR3 coding sequence is TGCGCCAGCAGCTTGGGTGGGAAATCGCGCACAGATACGCAGTATTTT. Its translation is CASSLGGKSRTDTQYF.